These 12 T cell receptor beta chains were sequenced from one sample in a study of shared clonotypes between healthy human individuals. Data came from immunoSEQ multiplex PCR; TCRdb stores just in-frame clones and leaves some out. This table has about 1,900,000 clones, approximately 94% appearing once. Terminally differentiated effector memory CD45RA+ cells were excluded by CCR7 positive selection of CD45RO-negative cells. The specimen sequenced was naive CD8+ T cells sorted from blood. The receptors were sampled from a man younger than 35 in good health.

V and J are TRBV27 and TRBJ2-4; possible D gene TRBD1, 6 bases. The V gene's germline CDR1 is MNHEY and CDR2 SMNVEV (reference sequence). V was trimmed by 4 bases and J by 15 bases, leaving 16 bases between them. This CDR3 is built from 12 residues. CDR3 residues: CASSSQTGSPYF. CDR3 coding DNA: TGTGCCAGCAGTTCGCAGACAGGTTCCCCGTACTTC.

This clone was recorded once. V is TRBV7-9 and J is TRBJ2-5; 10 positions match TRBD1. J was trimmed by 1 base and V by 5 bases; bases with no gene match: 4. Germline V gene sequence: CDR1 SEHNR, CDR2 FQNEAQ (reference sequence). The CDR3 sequence is 15 residues long. CDR3 residues: CASSPGQGPQETQYF. The CDR3, as DNA: TGTGCCAGCAGCCCGGGACAGGGGCCCCAAGAGACCCAGTACTTC.

The chain combines TRBV5-4 with TRBJ1-2, with D possibly matching TRBD1 (6 bases). Germline lookup yields CDR1 SGHNT and CDR2 YYREEE (reference sequence). The CDR3 loop spans 15 amino acids. Trimming removed 2 bases at V and 2 bases at J, with 13 bases between. DNA of the CDR3: TGTGCCAGCAGCTTAGGGATCCAGGGGAACTATGGCTACACCTTC. Translation gives CASSLGIQGNYGYTF.

The sample holds one count of this clone. The chain has TRBV20-1 and TRBJ2-1; D uncertain. The germline CDR1 and CDR2 sequences are DFQATT and SNEGSKA (reference sequence). The CDR3 covers 8 residues. Trimming pared 6 bases from V and 16 bases from J, leaving 10 bases between. In DNA form, the CDR3 reads TGCAGTGCGCCCGGCCCTTTCTTC. The encoded protein is CSAPGPFF.

The chain links TRBV5-1 to TRBJ1-1; possibly TRBD1 for D (5 bases). There are 15 residues in the CDR3. The germline V gene has CDR1 SGHRS and CDR2 YFSETQ. V dropped 4 bases and J dropped 1 base, with 14 bases sitting between them. CDR3 region: CASSLYGHTNTEAFF. The CDR3 DNA reads TGCGCCAGCAGCCTCTACGGACACACGAACACTGAAGCTTTCTTT.

The chain employs TRBV12-5 and TRBJ2-3, with TRBD2 matching 9 bases. CDR3 length: 14 residues. The germline CDR1 and CDR2 sequences are LGHNT and FRNRAP. Trimming at V came to 7 bases and at J to 1 base, leaving 3 bases not matched to a gene. DNA for the CDR3: TGTGCTAGTGCCTGGACTAGCGGCACAGATACGCAGTATTTT. It codes for CASAWTSGTDTQYF.

In the case of this clone: At the DNA level, this CDR3 is encoded by other sequences in the same sample as well. The chain is built from TRBV11-2 and TRBJ1-1; a weak D match, TRBD1 (5 bases). CDR3 length: 12 amino acids. CDR1 and CDR2 from the germline V gene are SGHAT and FQNNGV. The V and J ends lost 5 bases and 2 bases respectively, with 6 bases between them. The CDR3 loop is CASSGANTEAFF. The CDR3 nucleotides are TGTGCCAGCAGCGGGGCAAACACTGAAGCTTTCTTT.

On this clone: Distinct nucleotide sequences in the sample also encode this CDR3. The gene calls are TRBV4-1 and TRBJ2-1; D gene uncertain. There are 14 residues in the CDR3. Per germline, CDR1 MGHRA and CDR2 YSYEKL. V was shortened by 1 base and J by 6 bases, with 10 bases between the two germline ends. DNA for the CDR3: TGCGCCAGCAGCCAAGTCTCCGGCGCCAATGAGCAGTTCTTC. Protein sequence: CASSQVSGANEQFF.

V gene TRBV7-8 combines with J gene TRBJ1-5; D gene unclear. The germline V gene encodes CDR1 SGHVS and CDR2 FQNEAQ. This CDR3 spans 15 amino acids. Deletions cut 3 bases from V and 1 base from J, with 10 bases between. CDR3 amino acids: CASSLEHESNQPQHF. CDR3 bases: TGTGCCAGCAGCTTGGAACATGAAAGCAATCAGCCCCAGCATTTT. The entire variable domain, with the rest obtained from reference TRBV7-8 and TRBJ1-5, is as follows: GAGVSQSPRYKVAKRGQDVALRCDPISGHVSLFWYQQALGQGPEFLTYFQNEAQLDKSGLPSDRFFAERPEGSVSTLKIQRTQQEDSAVYLCASSLEHESNQPQHFGDGTRLSIL.

This sequence joins TRBV5-6 and TRBJ1-6; 7 nucleotides align to TRBD1. V was pared by 0 bases and J by 5 bases, with 2 bases of the junction left unmatched. This CDR3 has 15 residues. The germline CDR1 and CDR2 sequences are SGHDT and YYEEEE. The CDR3 protein is CASSLGGQNNSPLHF. CDR3 bases: TGTGCCAGCAGCTTGGGGGGACAGAATAATTCACCCCTCCACTTT.

V is TRBV4-1 and J is TRBJ2-3, with D uncertain. The CDR3 is 13 residues long. V shed 4 bases and J shed 2 bases, with 7 bases lying between them. Germline V gene data show CDR1 as MGHRA and CDR2 as YSYEKL. CDR3: CASSPKPTDTQYF. As DNA, the CDR3 is TGCGCCAGCAGCCCCAAACCCACAGATACGCAGTATTTT.

The chain carries TRBV13 and TRBJ2-7, with 9 bases lining up with TRBD1. The CDR3 consists of 16 residues. V was pared by 5 bases and J by 0 bases, with 8 bases of the junction left unmatched. The germline CDR1 and CDR2 sequences are PRHDT and FYEKMQ (reference sequence). The CDR3 sequence: CASSNTGGTSSYEQYF. For the CDR3, the DNA is TGTGCCAGCAGCAACACAGGGGGCACCAGCTCCTACGAGCAGTACTTC. Full variable domain (remainder filled in from reference TRBV13 and TRBJ2-7): AAGVIQSPRHLIKEKRETATLKCYPIPRHDTVYWYQQGPGQDPQFLISFYEKMQSDKGSIPDRFSAQQFSDYHSELNMSSLELGDSALYFCASSNTGGTSSYEQYFGPGTRLTVT.